The 14 T cell receptor beta chains reported below all come from one sample, sequenced in a study of T cells after yellow fever vaccination. TCRdb processed the 5' RACE reads anew with MiXCR; each CDR3 protein has one entry. The data show fewer than 90,000 distinct CDR3 sequences, 7.1% seen once. This material consisted of CD8+ T cells sorted from PBMCs, taken 4 to 5 days after the first yellow fever vaccination. These receptors originate from a man between 18 and 29 years old who received the YFV17D yellow fever vaccine.

A few counts support this clonotype. The CDR3 is CASSIGYSDEQYF. CDR3 DNA sequence: TGTGCCAGTAGTATAGGTTACAGCGACGAGCAGTACTTC. The rearrangement links TRBV19 to TRBJ2-7; D unclear. The CDR3 covers 13 residues. The V and J ends lost 1 base and 5 bases respectively, with 9 bases between them. The germline V gene encodes CDR1 LNHDA and CDR2 SQIVND (reference sequence).

This clonotype was counted a few times. The chain joins TRBV11-2 to TRBJ2-3; D not certain. V gave up 0 bases and J gave up 6 bases, with 22 bases separating them. Germline CDR1 is SGHAT and CDR2 is FQNNGV. The CDR3 is made up of 18 amino acids. DNA of the CDR3: TGTGCCAGCAGCTTAGATGAGACGTATTGGAGTTCTATTGATACGCAGTATTTT. Translation gives CASSLDETYWSSIDTQYF.

This chain links TRBV7-3 with TRBJ1-1; 8 bases are a match to TRBD1. J gave up 0 bases and V 3 bases, and 3 bases lay outside the gene matches. The V gene's germline CDR1 is SGHTA and CDR2 FQGTGA. CDR3 length equals 15 residues. The CDR3 region is CASSLGTGLNTEAFF. In nucleotides, the CDR3 is TGTGCCAGCAGCTTGGGGACAGGACTGAACACTGAAGCTTTCTTT.

This clonotype has at least ten counts. CDR3 in DNA: TGTGCCAGCAGCTTAGGGGGGACAGGCCTACAAGAGACCCAGTACTTC. This translates into CASSLGGTGLQETQYF. The V call is TRBV7-6, the J call TRBJ2-5, with 8 positions matching TRBD1. The CDR3 sequence is 16 residues long. The J segment lost 2 bases and the V segment lost 1 base, leaving 6 bases of the junction unmatched. The V gene's germline CDR1 is SGHVS and CDR2 FNYEAQ.

There are many counts of this clonotype. The rearrangement joins TRBV29-1 to TRBJ2-2; TRBD1 is a possible D gene (6 bases). The CDR3 is made up of 14 amino acids. The V gene lost 2 bases and the J gene lost 3 bases, with 10 bases spanning the gap. Germline CDR1 SQVTM, CDR2 ANQGSEA. The CDR3 sequence: CSVEPPGDTGELFF. The CDR3 DNA is TGCAGCGTTGAACCCCCAGGGGACACCGGGGAGCTGTTTTTT.

This clonotype has a handful of counts. CDR3 coding DNA: TGTGCCAGCAGCTTTCAGTGGGAAGACCAGTACTTC. Residues: CASSFQWEDQYF. The gene calls are TRBV11-2 and TRBJ2-5, with D unresolved. The CDR3 extends over 12 amino acids. Germline loops: CDR1 SGHAT, CDR2 FQNNGV. The V end was cut by 3 bases, the J end by 10 bases, with 12 bases between.

This clonotype showed up many times. This chain uses TRBV7-9 with TRBJ2-7; 7 bases agree with TRBD2. In germline, CDR1 is SEHNR, CDR2 FQNEAQ (reference sequence). V trimming: 3 bases; J trimming: 2 bases; junction bases outside the gene matches: 1. The CDR3 runs to 13 residues. The CDR3 DNA is TGTGCCAGCAGCTTTAGCGGGCCCTACGAGCAGTACTTC. Translated, it gives CASSFSGPYEQYF. Full variable domain (missing parts from reference TRBV7-9 and TRBJ2-7): DTGVSQNPRHKITKRGQNVTFRCDPISEHNRLYWYRQTLGQGPEFLTYFQNEAQLEKSRLLSDRFSAERPKGSFSTLEIQRTEQGDSAMYLCASSFSGPYEQYFGPGTRLTVT.

The V and J genes are TRBV7-3 and TRBJ2-7; 7 nucleotides agree with TRBD1. Germline V lookup: CDR1 SGHTA, CDR2 FQGTGA. The CDR3 is 14 residues long. Unmatched junction bases numbered 6, after V lost 2 bases and J lost 5 bases. In DNA form, the CDR3 reads TGTGCCAGCAGCTTAGGGGGACAGTTGGACGAGCAGTACTTC. Encoded protein: CASSLGGQLDEQYF.

V is TRBV4-3 and J is TRBJ2-2; D is undetermined. The CDR3 is 14 amino acids. V lost 6 bases to trimming and J lost 6 bases, with 14 bases between them. Germline CDR1 reads LGHNA; CDR2 reads YSLEER. CDR3 in amino acids: CASRLEISSGELFF. Here the CDR3 DNA reads TGCGCCAGCAGACTCGAAATCAGTTCCGGGGAGCTGTTTTTT.

This clonotype occurred many times. This sequence joins TRBV12-3 or TRBV12-4 and TRBJ2-3; TRBD2 is a possible D gene (6 bases). The CDR3 contains 13 residues. V lost 7 bases, J lost 4 bases, and 12 bases lay in between. The CDR3 nucleotides are TGTGCCAGCACTCCGCCTAGCGCAGATACGCAGTATTTT. Amino acids: CASTPPSADTQYF.

This clonotype has ten or more counts. The chain carries TRBV29-1 and TRBJ2-1; D gene uncertain. CDR3 length: 13 amino acids. V was cut by 7 bases and J by 0 bases, with 10 bases left in between. CDR1 is SQVTM and CDR2 is ANQGSEA in the germline V gene. The chain's CDR3 is CSEGSSSYNEQFF. CDR3 nucleotides: TGCAGCGAGGGCAGTTCCTCCTACAATGAGCAGTTCTTC.

This clonotype was seen repeatedly, ten times or more. The genes are TRBV12-3 or TRBV12-4 and TRBJ2-2; D gene uncertain. V was pared by 6 bases and J by 1 base, with 3 bases between. The CDR3 has 12 amino acids. Written as DNA, the CDR3 is TGTGCCAGCAGCCAGAACACCGGGGAGCTGTTTTTT. This translates into CASSQNTGELFF.

Concerning this clonotype: This could be a read error, since a much larger clone is one nucleotide away. V usage is TRBV11-2 and J usage is TRBJ2-1; 13 bases map to TRBD2. CDR1 is SGHAT and CDR2 is FQNNGV in the germline V gene. The CDR3 covers 18 residues. In DNA form, the CDR3 reads TGTGCCAGCAGCTTAGTACTAGCGGGGGGGTACTCCTACAATAAGCAGTTCTTC. Protein product: CASSLVLAGGYSYNKQFF.

V and J are TRBV6-5 and TRBJ2-1; either TRBD1 or TRBD2 may fit D (5 bases each). The CDR3 runs to 14 residues. Germline-derived CDR1 and CDR2 are MNHEY and SVGAGI. V shed 0 bases and J shed 7 bases, with 10 bases lying between them. CDR3 DNA: TGTGCCAGCAGTTACTCGGGGACGGCAAATGAGCAGTTCTTC. This translates into CASSYSGTANEQFF.